These 9 T cell receptor beta chains share one sample of origin, sequenced in a study of cytomegalovirus exposure and HLA in healthy donors. Produced via immunoSEQ multiplex PCR; TCRdb's table is partial and in-frame only. The sample yields under 100,000 clones, about four fifths seen once. Sequenced: PBMCs. Source of these receptors: a young woman in good health and CMV-seropositive.

The chain carries TRBV9 and TRBJ1-4; 11 bases align to TRBD1. The CDR3 consists of 15 residues. Germline trimming cut 0 bases from V and 6 bases from J; bases unmatched to any gene: 1. CDR1 SGDLS and CDR2 YYNGEE come from the germline V gene. Here the CDR3 DNA reads TGTGCCAGCAGCGTAGGGGACAGGGGGGATGAAAAACTGTTTTTT. Amino acid sequence: CASSVGDRGDEKLFF.

The chain recombines TRBV11-3 with TRBJ2-7; 8 bases map to TRBD1. Germline loops: CDR1 SGHNT, CDR2 YENEEA. This CDR3 is 15 amino acids long. J gave up 2 bases and V 6 bases, and 9 bases lay outside the gene matches. CDR3 residues: CASSRDRGQTYEQYF. The CDR3 coding sequence is TGTGCCAGCAGTAGAGACAGGGGCCAAACCTACGAGCAGTACTTC. Based on the CDR3 plus reference TRBV11-3 and TRBJ2-7, the full variable domain is EAGVVQSPRYKIIEKKQPVAFWCNPISGHNTLYWYLQNLGQGPELLIRYENEEAVDDSQLPKDRFSAERLKGVDSTLKIQPAELGDSAVYLCASSRDRGQTYEQYFGPGTRLTVT.

The J gene is TRBJ1-2, the V gene TRBV25-1; possible D gene TRBD1, 5 bases. This CDR3 contains 15 residues. CDR1 MGHDK and CDR2 SYGVNS come from the germline V gene. Trimming pared 3 bases from V and 6 bases from J, leaving 17 bases between. The CDR3 coding sequence is TGTGCCAGCAGTGAGTCGGGGGGATATCAAGATGGCTACACCTTC. This sequence encodes CASSESGGYQDGYTF.

V is TRBV28 and J is TRBJ1-2; a possible D gene is TRBD1 (6 bases). CDR1 MDHEN and CDR2 SYDVKM come from the germline V gene. The CDR3 contains 13 residues. With 5 bases removed from V and 4 bases from J, the gap between germline ends came to 11 bases. CDR3 in amino acids: CASSLQGGYGYTF. Written as DNA, the CDR3 is TGTGCCAGCAGTCTACAGGGTGGCTATGGCTACACCTTC.

The chain uses TRBV29-1 and TRBJ2-3; D is unresolved. The germline CDR1 and CDR2 sequences are SQVTM and ANQGSEA. This CDR3 has 13 residues. V lost 4 bases and J lost 0, with 8 bases in between. The CDR3 loop reads CSVVSPSTDTQYF. CDR3 in DNA: TGCAGCGTTGTAAGCCCCAGCACAGATACGCAGTATTTT.

DNA of the CDR3: TGTGCCAGCCTTAATTCGGAGGGGTTGCAGTACTTC. Protein: CASLNSEGLQYF. The rearrangement links TRBV28 to TRBJ2-7; tentatively, D is TRBD2 (6 bases). Germline-derived CDR1 and CDR2 are MDHEN and SYDVKM. The CDR3 totals 12 residues. Trimming pared 8 bases from V and 9 bases from J, leaving 17 bases between.

V is TRBV6-1 and J is TRBJ2-3; a weak D match, TRBD1 (5 bases). Germline-derived CDR1 and CDR2 are MNHNS and SASEGT. V lost 5 bases and J lost 5, with 17 bases in between. CDR3 length equals 15 residues. The DNA for the CDR3 is TGTGCCAGCAGTCATGCTGTCTCAGGGTTAGATACGCAGTATTTT. It encodes CASSHAVSGLDTQYF.

This chain connects TRBV28 to TRBJ2-3; 9 bases match TRBD2. The CDR3 covers 15 residues. The J segment lost 6 bases and the V segment lost 7 bases, leaving 11 bases of the junction unmatched. Germline CDR1 is MDHEN and CDR2 is SYDVKM. This chain's CDR3 is CASISVQRGDDTQYF. Written as DNA, the CDR3 is TGTGCCAGCATCAGTGTTCAGCGGGGGGACGATACGCAGTATTTT.

V and J are TRBV6-1 and TRBJ1-4; 7 positions match TRBD1. Trimming at V came to 2 bases and at J to 2 bases, leaving 2 bases not matched to a gene. Germline V gene data show CDR1 as MNHNS and CDR2 as SASEGT. This CDR3 has 15 amino acids. CDR3 in DNA: TGTGCCAGCAGTGAAAGGGGGCCGACTAATGAAAAACTGTTTTTT. This sequence encodes CASSERGPTNEKLFF.